The source of this TCR beta chain is a study of T cell responses to AZD1222 COVID-19 vaccine. Findings and caveats of the study: A mostly white British donor set with more females was recruited, and clonal diversity was possibly underestimated.

Sequencing was performed with immunoSEQ multiplex PCR; in TCRdb, only in-frame clones are kept and a portion is missing. The sample gives 110,000 or so clones, about 92% of which show up once; about 3% is in the top ten. The CDR3 covers 14 residues. V was clipped by 2 bases and J by 6 bases, with 11 bases between them. Germline CDR1 MNHEY, CDR2 SMNVEV (reference sequence). With regard to this clone: Antigen unknown.

The sequence was obtained from an adult in good health. The gene calls are TRBV27 and TRBJ2-1; D tentatively reads TRBD1 or TRBD2 (5 bases each). The specimen comprised peripheral blood, sampled on day 0 of MenACWY control vaccination. The CDR3 loop reads CASSLRGRVNEQFF. CDR3 DNA: TGTGCCAGCAGTTTACGGGGCAGGGTCAATGAGCAGTTCTTC.